These T cell receptor beta chains were read from a single sample in a study of T cells in Graves' hyperthyroidism and ophthalmopathy. TCRdb fed the multiplex PCR reads into MiXCR, producing one record per CDR3 protein. The table shows about 560,000 distinct CDR3 sequences, with over 15% occurring only once. Sequencing used blood. Receptor source: a woman aged 18-29 years with Graves' hyperthyroidism. The CDR3 runs from the conserved cysteine through the conserved F or W.

J: TRBJ1-1; V: TRBV3-1; CDR3: CASSQAHPNPEAFF
J: TRBJ1-1; V: TRBV15; CDR3: CATSRVAGLGEAFF
J: TRBJ2-4; V: TRBV12-3/TRBV12-4; CDR3: CASTDSPLAKNIQYF
J: TRBJ2-7; V: TRBV28; CDR3: CASYSGGEQYF
J: TRBJ2-1; V: TRBV7-9; CDR3: CASSFQTGFHEQFF
J: TRBJ2-2; V: TRBV19; CDR3: CASRQNTGELFF
J: TRBJ1-4; V: TRBV3-1; CDR3: CAGSPSTGANEKLFF
J: TRBJ1-2; V: TRBV6-5; CDR3: CASSYSLADGNGYTF
J: TRBJ2-5; V: TRBV6-2/TRBV6-3; CDR3: CASSYRTGPLALTETQYF
J: TRBJ1-6; V: TRBV30; CDR3: CAWQRIPYSPLHF
J: TRBJ1-2; V: TRBV2; CDR3: CASRNTGKESYTF
J: TRBJ2-1; V: TRBV5-1; CDR3: CASSMGLAGGPYNEQFF
J: TRBJ2-5; V: TRBV20-1; CDR3: CSASGGVADQETQYF
J: TRBJ2-7; V: TRBV7-3; CDR3: CASSLGLGSEQYF
J: TRBJ2-5; V: TRBV6-1; CDR3: CASSRVVGETQYF
J: TRBJ2-2; V: TRBV2; CDR3: CASFTGLATGELFF
J: TRBJ2-2; V: TRBV12-3/TRBV12-4; CDR3: CASSLSTTGELFF
J: TRBJ1-6; V: TRBV5-4; CDR3: CASSPTQGANSPLHF
J: TRBJ2-1; V: TRBV7-2; CDR3: CASSKPRLAYYNEQFF
J: TRBJ1-4; V: TRBV20-1; CDR3: CSARGSFNEKLFF
J: TRBJ1-5; V: TRBV2; CDR3: CASSLRGSRNQPQPF
J: TRBJ1-5; V: TRBV7-2; CDR3: CASSLVGQDQPQHF
J: TRBJ1-1; V: TRBV18; CDR3: CASSPPVSKGNTEAFF
J: TRBJ2-7; V: TRBV6-1; CDR3: CAGSLVAHPYSYEQYF
J: TRBJ1-3; V: TRBV4-1; CDR3: CASSLSGQAMGNTIYF
J: TRBJ2-1; V: TRBV20-1; CDR3: CSARGTGTSGRFWNNEQFF
J: TRBJ2-3; V: TRBV27; CDR3: CASSFRGPTDTQYF
J: TRBJ2-1; V: TRBV18; CDR3: CASSETSVGSYNEQFF
J: TRBJ2-7; V: TRBV12-3/TRBV12-4; CDR3: CASSLATLASGGRSSYEQYF
J: TRBJ2-3; V: TRBV12-3/TRBV12-4; CDR3: CASSFRAWEGPQDTQYF
J: TRBJ2-7; V: TRBV20-1; CDR3: CSARDPEGDRGYEQYF
J: TRBJ2-7; V: TRBV20-1; CDR3: CSARSFGGLKYEQYF
J: TRBJ2-2; V: TRBV30; CDR3: CAWVDRGNTGELFF
J: TRBJ1-5; V: TRBV6-1; CDR3: CASSNRDQPQHF
J: TRBJ2-7; V: TRBV6-2/TRBV6-3; CDR3: CASSSTSGLPYEQYF
J: TRBJ2-7; V: TRBV7-8; CDR3: CASSLEGDRDEQYF
J: TRBJ2-3; V: TRBV11-2; CDR3: CASSLYGGTTDTHYF
J: TRBJ2-3; V: TRBV4-2; CDR3: CASSHPSPDTQYF
J: TRBJ2-6; V: TRBV19; CDR3: CASTLGRQGASGANVLTF
J: TRBJ1-5; V: TRBV19; CDR3: CVSTDWGGRDSNQPQHF
J: TRBJ2-5; V: TRBV4-1; CDR3: CASSQTSGVQETQYF
J: TRBJ2-5; V: TRBV6-1; CDR3: CASSSRGLTQETQYF
J: TRBJ2-7; V: TRBV2; CDR3: CASSRLAAEQYF
J: TRBJ2-2; V: TRBV19; CDR3: CASSIPGGPGELFF
J: TRBJ2-1; V: TRBV6-2/TRBV6-3; CDR3: CASSRVGGAGDEQFF
J: TRBJ1-1; V: TRBV20-1; CDR3: CSALDTSNTEAFF
J: TRBJ2-3; V: TRBV20-1; CDR3: CSARVPMTDTQYF
J: TRBJ2-7; V: TRBV4-1; CDR3: CASSQDRSGSNYEQYF
J: TRBJ2-1; V: TRBV11-1; CDR3: CASSREVADNNEQFF
J: TRBJ2-1; V: TRBV7-2; CDR3: CASSFDGTGDYNEQFF